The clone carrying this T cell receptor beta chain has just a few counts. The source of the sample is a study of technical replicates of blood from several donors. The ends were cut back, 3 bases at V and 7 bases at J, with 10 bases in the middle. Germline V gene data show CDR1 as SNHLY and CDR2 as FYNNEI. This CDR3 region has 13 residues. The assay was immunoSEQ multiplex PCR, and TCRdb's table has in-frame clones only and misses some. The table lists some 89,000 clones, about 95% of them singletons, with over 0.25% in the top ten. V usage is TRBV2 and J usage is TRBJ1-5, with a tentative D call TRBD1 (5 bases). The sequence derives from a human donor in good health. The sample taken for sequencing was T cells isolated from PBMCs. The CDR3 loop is CASSDQGDQPQHF. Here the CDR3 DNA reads TGTGCCAGCAGTGATCAGGGCGACCAGCCCCAGCATTTT.